The 28 T cell receptor beta chains reported below all come from one sample, sequenced in a study of control samples from healthy donors and cancer patients (dated by TCRdb to 2018 to 2021). The protocol used for the library was the immunoSEQ multiplex PCR assay. TCRdb carries this immuneACCESS record with in-frame sequences only. Its versions omit some clonotypes, under half of them owing to an unresolved V gene in the studies checked, with the rest unexplained. This sample gives around 120,000 clones in total; approximately 90% of them show up just once. The ten largest clones capture around 1.1% of the sample. Material for sequencing was PBMCs. The origin of the receptors is a woman in her 50s with colorectal cancer.

V is TRBV19 and J is TRBJ2-3; 7 positions agree with TRBD1. The CDR3 extends over 14 amino acids. The junction had 3 bases not matched to a gene; V was cut back by 3 bases and J by 3 bases. The germline V gene has CDR1 LNHDA and CDR2 SQIVND (reference sequence). The DNA for the CDR3 is TGTGCCAGTAGTATCCAGGGGGAGACAGATACGCAGTATTTT. Its translation: CASSIQGETDTQYF. Looking up the rest from reference TRBV19 and TRBJ2-3 gives the full variable domain: DGGITQSPKYLFRKEGQNVTLSCEQNLNHDAMYWYRQDPGQGLRLIYYSQIVNDFQKGDIAEGYSVSREKKESFPLTVTSAQKNPTAFYLCASSIQGETDTQYFGPGTRLTVL.

The sample holds one count of this clone. The chain employs TRBV19 and TRBJ1-5; D is undetermined. CDR3 length: 14 amino acids. Germline V gives CDR1 LNHDA, CDR2 SQIVND (reference sequence). Trimming pared 1 base from V and 0 bases from J, leaving 4 bases between. The DNA of the CDR3 is TGTGCCAGTAGTATAGGGGTTAGCAATCAGCCCCAGCATTTT. This translates into CASSIGVSNQPQHF.

As regards this clone: An end of the junction does not agree with germline; a read error may underlie this. The chain links TRBV6-5 to TRBJ1-2; 7 nucleotides align to TRBD1. The CDR3 has 13 residues. Germline CDR1 is MNHEY and CDR2 is SVGAGI. This CDR3 reads CASIYRTGLTYTF. The CDR3 DNA reads TGTGCCAGCATTTACCGGACAGGATTGACCTACACCTTC.

The V call is TRBV10-3, the J call TRBJ2-2; 10 bases align to TRBD1. The CDR3 has 13 amino acids. The V gene end was trimmed by 10 bases and the J gene end by 6 bases; junction bases not matched to a gene: 5. Germline loops: CDR1 ENHRY, CDR2 SYGVKD. CDR3 sequence reads: CATGTGVSGELFF. CDR3 DNA: TGTGCCACCGGGACAGGGGTTTCCGGGGAGCTGTTTTTT.

CDR3 sequence reads: CASSRGAGRGTEAFF. In DNA, the CDR3 is TGTGCCAGCAGCCGCGGCGCAGGGCGGGGCACTGAAGCTTTCTTT. The chain couples TRBV2 to TRBJ1-1, with D tentatively TRBD1 (5 bases). This CDR3 is 15 amino acids long. The V end lost 6 bases, the J end lost 4 bases, and 18 bases lay between the germline ends. Germline-derived CDR1 and CDR2 are SNHLY and FYNNEI.

V is TRBV19 and J is TRBJ1-2, with D unresolved. The CDR3 runs 13 residues. Trimming removed 3 bases from V and 2 bases from J, with 7 bases in between. Germline loops: CDR1 LNHDA, CDR2 SQIVND (reference sequence). CDR3 DNA sequence: TGTGCCAGTAGTATGCAGGAAAACTATGGCTACACCTTC. Protein product: CASSMQENYGYTF.

V and J are TRBV10-2 and TRBJ2-1; possible D gene TRBD2, 6 bases. Trimming took 7 bases from V and 10 from J, leaving 17 bases between them. Per the germline V gene, CDR1 is WSHSY and CDR2 is SAAADI. The CDR3 runs to 13 residues. CDR3 residues: CASTRGGSGEQFF. CDR3 in DNA: TGCGCCAGCACGAGGGGAGGATCGGGGGAGCAGTTCTTC.

The chain combines TRBV19 with TRBJ2-1; D gene unclear. The CDR3 runs 16 residues. Germline assignment: CDR1 LNHDA and CDR2 SQIVND (reference sequence). The germline V and J ends were trimmed by 7 bases and 0 bases, with 16 bases remaining between them. The CDR3 DNA sequence: TGTGCCAGTACCAGTTACAGCCTTTCCTCCTACAATGAGCAGTTCTTC. This encodes CASTSYSLSSYNEQFF.

The chain combines TRBV7-2 with TRBJ1-2; D call uncertain. This CDR3 comprises 13 residues. CDR1 and CDR2 (germline): SGHTA, FQGNSA. V lost 1 base to trimming and J lost 8 bases, with 11 bases between them. The CDR3 loop reads CASSLVEGVGYTF. CDR3 sequence (DNA): TGTGCCAGCAGCTTAGTTGAGGGAGTAGGCTACACCTTC.

This chain connects TRBV27 to TRBJ2-1; D gene uncertain. Germline CDR1 and CDR2: MNHEY and SMNVEV (reference sequence). V lost 3 bases to trimming and J lost 8 bases, with 8 bases between them. The CDR3 is 12 residues long. The CDR3 spells CASSFSGHEQFF. CDR3 nucleotide sequence: TGTGCCAGCAGTTTCTCCGGGCATGAGCAGTTCTTC.

This clone was seen just once. This chain connects TRBV30 to TRBJ2-4; 7 bases line up with TRBD2. This CDR3 has 14 amino acids. Unmatched junction bases numbered 10, after V lost 5 bases and J lost 6 bases. Per the germline V gene, CDR1 is GTSNPN and CDR2 is SVGIG (reference sequence). CDR3 bases: TGTGCCTGGGGATCCGGGGGGATTTCAAACATTCAGTACTTC. Encoded protein: CAWGSGGISNIQYF.

V is TRBV3-1 (or the pseudogene TRBV3-2) and J is TRBJ1-2; D call uncertain. Germline V lookup: CDR1 LGHDT, CDR2 YNNKEL (reference sequence). The germline V and J ends were trimmed by 4 bases and 8 bases, with 8 bases remaining between them. The CDR3 totals 11 residues. The CDR3 DNA reads as TGTGCCAGCAGCCTTGCGGGGGGCTACACCTTC. Protein sequence: CASSLAGGYTF.

In nucleotides, the CDR3 is TGTGCCAGCAGCGTAGAGCCCACTATGAACACTGAAGCTTTCTTT. Residues: CASSVEPTMNTEAFF. The rearrangement uses TRBV9 and TRBJ1-1; D gene unclear. Trimming took 0 bases from V and 0 from J, leaving 9 bases between them. CDR1 SGDLS and CDR2 YYNGEE come from the germline V gene. The CDR3 is 15 amino acids.

The V gene is TRBV5-1, the J gene TRBJ1-1; D gene ambiguous. Germline V gene data show CDR1 as SGHRS and CDR2 as YFSETQ. V was pared by 0 bases and J by 5 bases, with 11 bases between. CDR3 length equals 14 residues. The DNA for the CDR3 is TGCGCCAGCAGCTTGGAGGGCGTGGGGACTGAAGCTTTCTTT. Translation gives CASSLEGVGTEAFF.

The chain has TRBV3-1 (or the pseudogene TRBV3-2) and TRBJ2-7; 7 bases map to TRBD2. Germline CDR1 and CDR2: LGHDT and YNNKEL (reference sequence). V was pared by 0 bases and J by 0 bases, with 5 bases of the junction left unmatched. This CDR3 contains 16 residues. CDR3 in amino acids: CASSQDERDGSYEQYF. The DNA of the CDR3 is TGTGCCAGCAGCCAAGATGAGCGGGACGGCTCCTACGAGCAGTACTTC.

The rearrangement uses TRBV6-5 and TRBJ1-5; unclear D gene. V lost 6 bases, J lost 2 bases, and 14 bases lay in between. The length of the CDR3 is 15 residues. The germline CDR1 and CDR2 sequences are MNHEY and SVGAGI. The CDR3 DNA is TGTGCCAGCAGGACCCGCGGTGTGGGCAATCAGCCCCAGCATTTT. This gives the protein CASRTRGVGNQPQHF.

The CDR3, as DNA: TGTGCCACCTCACCGGGGGTGGGCAATCAGCCCCAGCATTTT. Amino acids: CATSPGVGNQPQHF. The chain joins TRBV19 to TRBJ1-5; D may be TRBD1 (5 bases). The germline CDR1 and CDR2 sequences are LNHDA and SQIVND (reference sequence). Trimming pared 10 bases from V and 2 bases from J, leaving 15 bases between. CDR3 length equals 14 residues.

The chain recombines TRBV6-1 with TRBJ2-7, with D perhaps TRBD1 (5 bases). The CDR3 extends over 14 amino acids. V lost 1 base and J 1 base, leaving 8 bases between the germline ends. Germline V gives CDR1 MNHNS, CDR2 SASEGT. For the CDR3, the DNA is TGTGCCAGCAGTGAAGGGGGCAGTTCCTACGAGCAGTACTTC. It translates to CASSEGGSSYEQYF.

The chain couples TRBV5-1 to TRBJ2-3; the match to TRBD2 covers 10 bases. Germline CDR1 and CDR2: SGHRS and YFSETQ. The CDR3 covers 16 residues. Trimming cost V 2 bases and J 2 bases; bases outside gene matches: 5. The CDR3 spells CASSFKREGHTDTQYF. The CDR3 DNA reads as TGCGCCAGCAGCTTTAAGCGGGAGGGTCACACAGATACGCAGTATTTT.

This chain uses TRBV7-9 with TRBJ1-1; 8 positions agree with TRBD1. The CDR3 is 13 residues long. Unmatched junction bases numbered 7, after V lost 5 bases and J lost 8 bases. Germline assignment: CDR1 SEHNR and CDR2 FQNEAQ (reference sequence). The DNA of the CDR3 is TGTGCCAGCAGCCCTACAGGGGGTAGGGAAGCTTTCTTT. Protein product: CASSPTGGREAFF.

The V gene is TRBV7-2, the J gene TRBJ1-4; D is perhaps TRBD1 (6 bases). From germline, CDR1 is SGHTA and CDR2 FQGNSA. Trimming removed 6 bases from V and 5 bases from J, with 19 bases in between. The CDR3 has 16 amino acids. The CDR3 sequence: CASRKRAGDINEKLFF. As DNA, the CDR3 is TGTGCCAGCAGGAAAAGGGCGGGGGACATCAATGAAAAACTGTTTTTT.

This clone showed up just a few times. CDR3 bases: TGTGCCAGCAGCCCGGAGGACAGGGGAGATGGCTACACCTTC. This gives the protein CASSPEDRGDGYTF. J is TRBJ1-2 and V is TRBV7-9, with 9 bases that match TRBD1. Germline V gives CDR1 SEHNR, CDR2 FQNEAQ (reference sequence). The CDR3 loop spans 14 amino acids. Trimming took 5 bases from V and 6 from J; bases not matched to a gene: 7.

This clone was detected once. The chain joins TRBV10-1 to TRBJ1-1; 7 nucleotides match TRBD1. Trimming removed 5 bases from V and 0 bases from J; junction bases left unmatched: 6. This CDR3 comprises 15 residues. From germline, CDR1 is WNHNN and CDR2 SYGVQD (reference sequence). The CDR3 spells CASSRDSLMNTEAFF. CDR3 DNA: TGCGCCAGCAGTCGGGACAGCCTCATGAACACTGAAGCTTTCTTT.

CDR3 sequence: CASSPVGRGTDTQYF. CDR3 nucleotide sequence: TGTGCCAGCAGCCCGGTGGGCAGGGGGACAGATACGCAGTATTTT. This chain connects TRBV7-6 to TRBJ2-3; 7 positions agree with TRBD1. The CDR3 runs to 15 residues. V was clipped by 5 bases and J by 3 bases; unmatched bases: 8. The germline V gene encodes CDR1 SGHVS and CDR2 FNYEAQ.

This clone was observed once. The J gene is TRBJ2-6, the V gene TRBV5-1; D not resolved. The CDR3 extends over 16 amino acids. V dropped 4 bases and J dropped 3 bases, with 14 bases sitting between them. Germline V gene sequence: CDR1 SGHRS, CDR2 YFSETQ. As DNA, the CDR3 is TGCGCCAGCAGCCCCACAACTGGTGGTGGGGCCAACGTCCTGACTTTC. Encoded protein: CASSPTTGGGANVLTF.

The chain carries TRBV5-6 and TRBJ1-2, with D uncertain. With 1 base removed from V and 2 bases from J, the gap between germline ends came to 9 bases. This CDR3 contains 14 residues. CDR1 and CDR2 from the germline V gene are SGHDT and YYEEEE. CDR3 sequence (DNA): TGTGCCAGCAGCTTGCCCAGAAACAACTATGGCTACACCTTC. Protein: CASSLPRNNYGYTF.

The chain carries TRBV19 and TRBJ1-2; no reliable D call. The length of the CDR3 is 12 residues. Looked up from germline, CDR1 is LNHDA and CDR2 is SQIVND (reference sequence). V lost 5 bases, J lost 0 bases, and 4 bases lay in between. CDR3 bases: TGTGCCAGTAGTGGAACTAACTATGGCTACACCTTC. Its translation: CASSGTNYGYTF.

The chain combines TRBV3-1 (or the pseudogene TRBV3-2) with TRBJ2-7; D is possibly TRBD1 or TRBD2 (5 bases each). The germline CDR1 and CDR2 sequences are LGHDT and YNNKEL (reference sequence). The V end lost 2 bases, the J end lost 5 bases, and 10 bases lay between the germline ends. There are 13 residues in the CDR3. This chain's CDR3 is CASSQRGVHEQYF. For the CDR3, the DNA is TGTGCCAGCAGCCAAAGAGGGGTCCACGAGCAGTACTTC.